This T cell receptor beta chain was identified in a study of T cell clonality in common variable immunodeficiency. General study points: Reportedly, TCR beta sequences from common variable immunodeficiency showed fewer deletions and N-nucleotide insertions.

Measured with immunoSEQ multiplex PCR; TCRdb has only the in-frame clones, and not every one. Reported are fewer than 9,500 clones, none seen only once; the ten largest carry 20% to 25%. There are 13 residues in the CDR3. Germline V gene lookup returns CDR1 SGHAT and CDR2 FQNNGV. Trimming took 5 bases from V and 6 from J; bases not matched to a gene: 4. This clone was seen more than once but under ten times. Its target is not known. The DNA ends 3 residues before the CDR3 does, and the rest of the CDR3 is filled in from the germline J gene. Donors gave roughly 5 to 8.5 ml heparinized peripheral whole blood.

The chain is built from TRBV11-2 and TRBJ2-1, with TRBD2 identical over 7 bases. The source is a human donor with common variable immunodeficiency. Sequencing was performed on peripheral blood mononuclear cells. The DNA read from the CDR3 is TGTGCCAGCAGCCAAGCGGGATTCAATGAG. It translates to CASSQAGFNE. The full CDR3 sequence reads CASSQAGFNEQFF.